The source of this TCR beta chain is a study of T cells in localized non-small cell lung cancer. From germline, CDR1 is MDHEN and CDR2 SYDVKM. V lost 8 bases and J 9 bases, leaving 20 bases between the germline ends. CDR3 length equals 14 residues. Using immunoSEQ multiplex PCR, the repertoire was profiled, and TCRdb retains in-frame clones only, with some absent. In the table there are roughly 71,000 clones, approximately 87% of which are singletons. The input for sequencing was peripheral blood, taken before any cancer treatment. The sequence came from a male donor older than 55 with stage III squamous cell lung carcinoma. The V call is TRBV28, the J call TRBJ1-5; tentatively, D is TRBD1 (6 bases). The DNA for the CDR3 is TGTGCCAGCTTCCTTCGGGGGGGGGCAAGGCCCCAGCATTTT. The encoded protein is CASFLRGGARPQHF.